This TCR beta chain came from a study of blood T cell repertoires in COVID-19. In the study overall: Sites in the United States, Italy and Spain provided acute and convalescent COVID-19 samples. PBMCs, B-cell-depleted T cells, or T cells were the source of the cDNA or gDNA that made up the material.

As processed by the authors: Cell counts per sample came from amplifying reference gene primers. Using immunoSEQ multiplex PCR, the repertoire was profiled, and TCRdb retains in-frame clones only, with some absent. Clone size and V and J calls were adopted from that table, with D and trimming inferred from the DNA. The sample lists 84,000 or so clones, 87% occurring once. This CDR3 comprises 14 residues. CDR1 and CDR2 (germline): SGHRS, YFSETQ. The ends lost 0 bases at V and 4 bases at J; junction bases unmatched: 2. The chain uses TRBV5-1 and TRBJ2-7, with TRBD2 matching 9 bases. This clonotype was obtained from a man in his fifties or sixties with acute or convalescent COVID-19. Sequenced input: peripheral blood. The CDR3 loop reads CASSLAGLAYEQYF. For the CDR3, the DNA is TGCGCCAGCAGCTTGGCGGGACTAGCTTACGAGCAGTACTTC.